The T cell receptor (beta chain) described here comes from a study of cytomegalovirus exposure and HLA in healthy donors. The V gene end was trimmed by 3 bases and the J gene end by 4 bases; junction bases not matched to a gene: 0. The length of the CDR3 is 14 residues. Germline values: CDR1 MNHNS, CDR2 SASEGT. With 60 Vbeta and 13 Jbeta primers, the PCR was carried out. Clones were sequenced by immunoSEQ multiplex PCR, and TCRdb holds only the in-frame ones, with some missing. The table lists 150,000 to 200,000 clones, less than 90% of them singletons, with around 0.21% in the top ten. Sequences were obtained from PBMCs. The rearrangement uses TRBV6-1 and TRBJ2-5; 12 bases agree with TRBD2. The sequence was collected from a girl under three years old in good health and CMV-seronegative. This chain's CDR3 is CASSETSGRETQYF. In DNA, the CDR3 is TGTGCCAGCAGTGAGACTAGCGGGAGAGAGACCCAGTACTTC.